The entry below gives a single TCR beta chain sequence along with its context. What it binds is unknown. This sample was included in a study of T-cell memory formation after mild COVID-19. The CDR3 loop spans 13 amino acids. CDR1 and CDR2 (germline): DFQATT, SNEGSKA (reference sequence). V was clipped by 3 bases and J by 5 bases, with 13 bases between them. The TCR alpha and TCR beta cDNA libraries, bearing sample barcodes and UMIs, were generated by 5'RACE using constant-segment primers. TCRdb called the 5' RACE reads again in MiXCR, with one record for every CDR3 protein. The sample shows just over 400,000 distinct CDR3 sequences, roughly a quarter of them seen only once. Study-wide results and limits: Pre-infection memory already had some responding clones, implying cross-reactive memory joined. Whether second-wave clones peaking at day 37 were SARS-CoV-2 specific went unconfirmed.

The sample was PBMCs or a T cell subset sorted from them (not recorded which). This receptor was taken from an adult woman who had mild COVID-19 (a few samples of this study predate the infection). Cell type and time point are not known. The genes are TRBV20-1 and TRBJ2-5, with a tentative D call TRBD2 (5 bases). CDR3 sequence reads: CSARDSAVETQYF. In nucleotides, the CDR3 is TGCAGTGCTAGGGACTCAGCGGTGGAGACCCAGTACTTC.